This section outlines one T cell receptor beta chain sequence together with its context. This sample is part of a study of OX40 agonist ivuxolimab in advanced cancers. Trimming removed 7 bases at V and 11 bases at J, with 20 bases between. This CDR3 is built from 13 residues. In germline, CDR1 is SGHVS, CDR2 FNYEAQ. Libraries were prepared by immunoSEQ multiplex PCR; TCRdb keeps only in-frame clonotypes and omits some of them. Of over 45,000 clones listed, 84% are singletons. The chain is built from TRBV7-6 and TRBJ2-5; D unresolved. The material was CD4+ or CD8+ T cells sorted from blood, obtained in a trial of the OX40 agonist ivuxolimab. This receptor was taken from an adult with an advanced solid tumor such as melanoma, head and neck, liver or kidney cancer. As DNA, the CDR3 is TGTGCCAGCAACCAAATCCAGCGCCAGGAACAGTACTTC. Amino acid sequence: CASNQIQRQEQYF.